This is a list of T cell receptor beta chains from one sample in a study of control samples from healthy donors and cancer patients. Sequencing was performed with immunoSEQ multiplex PCR; in TCRdb, only in-frame clones are kept and a portion is missing. Among about 120,000 clones, approximately 90% were seen once, and the ten largest hold over 10%. The specimen was blood. Every receptor here comes from a man aged 25 to 40 in good health. Both conserved end residues are trimmed from each CDR3. Each record gives: J gene, V gene, CDR3 protein.

TRBJ1-2 TRBV13 ASSLGVYGYT
TRBJ1-3 TRBV18 ASSPTGTGVY
TRBJ1-6 TRBV2 ASSEVHPGTDNSPLH
TRBJ1-5 TRBV2 ASSRGEGQPQH
TRBJ2-3 TRBV12-5 ASGLTGAFTDTQY
TRBJ2-2 TRBV29-1 SVWTANTGELF
TRBJ2-3 TRBV24-1 ATSDRDRVTDTQY
TRBJ2-1 TRBV9 ASSVDRGREQF
TRBJ1-2 TRBV5-1 ASRPLDGDYGYT
TRBJ2-5 TRBV24-1 ATSDSSRGQETQY
TRBJ1-1 TRBV7-3 ASSIQMNTEAF
TRBJ2-1 TRBV2 ASSKTGVSYNEQF
TRBJ1-1 TRBV16 ASSRNIGSMTEAF
TRBJ2-2 TRBV7-9 ASSPGQGASGELF
TRBJ2-2 TRBV18 ASHQAGVNTGELF
TRBJ1-2 TRBV5-6 ASSLGPPDSVSYGYT
TRBJ1-1 TRBV28 ASRGGTRLWAF
TRBJ2-5 TRBV6-5 AVAKAGGETQY
TRBJ1-4 TRBV4-1 ASSHARGLGEKLF
TRBJ2-1 TRBV7-3 ASSSHGLAGGNEQF
TRBJ1-1 TRBV30 AWRRQLLNTEAF
TRBJ2-1 TRBV7-3 ASSLARDNEQF
TRBJ1-1 TRBV5-1 ASRSDTGDTEAF
TRBJ2-5 TRBV5-1 ASSLAGYETQY
TRBJ1-1 TRBV3-1/TRBV3-2 ASSQNPNTEAF
TRBJ2-7 TRBV28 ASSLAGGYEQY